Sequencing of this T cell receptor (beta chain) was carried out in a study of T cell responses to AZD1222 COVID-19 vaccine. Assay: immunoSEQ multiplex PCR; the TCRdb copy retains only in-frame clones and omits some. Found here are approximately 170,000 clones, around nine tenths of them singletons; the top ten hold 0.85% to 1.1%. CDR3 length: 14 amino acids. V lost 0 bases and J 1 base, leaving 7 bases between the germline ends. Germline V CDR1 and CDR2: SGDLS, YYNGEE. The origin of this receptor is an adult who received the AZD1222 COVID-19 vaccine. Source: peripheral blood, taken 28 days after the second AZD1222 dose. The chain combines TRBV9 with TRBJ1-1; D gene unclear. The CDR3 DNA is TGTGCCAGCAGCGTAGGAGGTAGGAACACTGAAGCTTTCTTT. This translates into CASSVGGRNTEAFF.